Presented here are 5 T cell receptor beta chains from one specimen sequenced in a study of blood T cell repertoires in COVID-19. The assay was immunoSEQ multiplex PCR, and TCRdb's table has in-frame clones only and misses some. The repertoire holds some 160,000 clones, around 89% seen once, with roughly 2.8% in the top ten. Material: peripheral blood. Receptor source: a man in his sixties with acute or convalescent COVID-19.

The rearrangement links TRBV6-6 to TRBJ1-4, with 7 nucleotides matching TRBD1. Trimming took 8 bases from V and 15 from J; bases not matched to a gene: 12. Germline V CDR1 and CDR2: MNHNY, SVGAGI (reference sequence). The CDR3 has 12 amino acids. CDR3: CASAQGTDKMFF. CDR3 coding DNA: TGTGCCAGCGCACAGGGGACTGATAAGATGTTTTTT.

The V and J genes are TRBV18 and TRBJ2-1, with TRBD2 identical over 9 bases. The CDR3 runs 21 residues. Germline values: CDR1 KGHSH, CDR2 LQKENI. Trimming took 1 base from V and 2 from J; bases not matched to a gene: 18. The CDR3 region has the DNA TGTGCCAGCTCACCACTAACCTCCGCGGGGGGGGCGATGTGGACCTACAATGAGCAGTTCTTC. Amino acid sequence: CASSPLTSAGGAMWTYNEQFF.

The chain joins TRBV3-1 (or the pseudogene TRBV3-2) to TRBJ1-2; tentative D call: TRBD1 (6 bases). The CDR3 loop spans 13 amino acids. With 5 bases removed from V and 5 bases from J, the gap between germline ends came to 12 bases. From germline, CDR1 is LGHDT and CDR2 YNNKEL (reference sequence). The DNA for the CDR3 is TGTGCCAGCAGCTCAGGACAGAGATATGGCTACACCTTC. This gives the protein CASSSGQRYGYTF.

The rearrangement uses TRBV4-1 and TRBJ2-6; D unresolved. V was trimmed by 0 bases and J by 1 base, leaving 16 bases between them. The CDR3 runs 19 residues. Germline V gene lookup returns CDR1 MGHRA and CDR2 YSYEKL. Written as DNA, the CDR3 is TGCGCCAGCAGCCAAGATGCGTCAAGATCACCTTCTGGGGCCAACGTCCTGACTTTC. It codes for CASSQDASRSPSGANVLTF.

As regards this clone: Likely a read error: the CDR3 ends without its conserved phenylalanine or tryptophan. The DNA is omitted, as the CDR3 cannot be located on it reliably, and the CDR3 follows TCRdb's listing. V usage is TRBV30 and J usage is TRBJ2-7; the table's TRBD2 call for D was not verified on the DNA. The CDR3 contains 15 residues when both ends are counted. The germline V gene encodes CDR1 GTSNPN and CDR2 SVGIG (reference sequence). The CDR3 protein is CAWSVLAGGTYERYL.